This passage covers 8 T cell receptor beta chains from one sample sequenced in a study of T cells in Graves' hyperthyroidism and ophthalmopathy (dated by TCRdb to the late 2010s). The library was built by means of multiplex PCR. TCRdb names Illumina HiSeq 2000 as the instrument used. TCR beta CDR3 regions were amplified from RNA transcripts. The first round of RT-PCR for the TCR CDR3 was performed with the HTBI primer set and the Qiagen OneStep RT-PCR kit. The raw public data were reprocessed by TCRdb itself: fastp quality trimming at Q25, MiXCR clonotype calling, in-frame beta chains only. Each CDR3 protein gets just one entry, which takes the most common genes and DNA from the rows behind it. The table for this sample lists 600,000 or so distinct CDR3 sequences; 11% to 15% of them were counted only once. Of the sample, more than 6% falls within the top ten clones. The material sequenced was blood. These receptor sequences come from a woman between 18 and 29 years old with Graves' ophthalmopathy.

At least ten counts were recorded for this clonotype. The chain links TRBV11-2 to TRBJ2-3, with D perhaps TRBD2 (7 bases). The V gene's germline CDR1 is SGHAT and CDR2 FQNNGV. The V and J ends lost 1 base and 6 bases respectively, with 17 bases between them. The CDR3 sequence is 16 residues long. The chain's CDR3 is CASSLGGRGRRDTQYF. In nucleotides, the CDR3 is TGTGCCAGCAGCTTAGGTGGGAGGGGGAGAAGGGATACGCAGTATTTT.

This chain joins TRBV20-1 and TRBJ2-2; no clear D gene. CDR1 is DFQATT, CDR2 SNEGSKA, per germline (reference sequence). With 6 bases removed from V and 2 bases from J, the gap between germline ends came to 13 bases. The CDR3 is 14 amino acids. CDR3: CSAVRPANTGELFF. The DNA for the CDR3 is TGCAGTGCAGTCCGACCGGCCAACACCGGGGAGCTGTTTTTT.

This clonotype was observed a handful of times. Just one base apart from a much larger clone, this may be a read error. This chain joins TRBV7-8 and TRBJ2-1, with TRBD2 identical over 7 bases. Trimming cost V 1 base and J 12 bases; bases outside gene matches: 6. The germline gives CDR1 SGHVS, CDR2 FQNEAQ. The CDR3 length is 13 residues. Here the CDR3 DNA reads TGTGCCAGCAGCTTAGTCACGGGGAGGGCGCAGTTCTTC. Its translation: CASSLVTGRAQFF. The variable domain in full, with the rest retrieved from reference TRBV7-8 and TRBJ2-1, is GAGVSQSPRYKVAKRGQDVALRCDPISGHVSLFWYQQALGQGPEFLTYFQNEAQLDKSGLPSDRFFAERPEGSVSTLKIQRTQQEDSAVYLCASSLVTGRAQFFGPGTRLTVL.

This clonotype was detected ten times or more. The gene calls are TRBV27 and TRBJ2-3, with 7 nucleotides matching TRBD1. With V trimmed by 3 bases and J by 1 base, 4 bases remained unmatched. Germline V gene data show CDR1 as MNHEY and CDR2 as SMNVEV (reference sequence). CDR3 length: 15 residues. Written as DNA, the CDR3 is TGTGCCAGCAGTTTCGGGACAGATCGCACAGATACGCAGTATTTT. Protein product: CASSFGTDRTDTQYF.

The sample holds many counts of this clonotype. The genes are TRBV28 and TRBJ2-1, with TRBD2 identical over 7 bases. CDR1 is MDHEN, CDR2 SYDVKM, per germline. The CDR3 sequence is 20 residues long. V dropped 3 bases and J dropped 0; count of bases not matched to a gene: 17. The CDR3 reads CASSFGRGREDLSSYNEQFF. The CDR3 DNA sequence: TGTGCCAGCAGTTTCGGCCGGGGGAGGGAGGACCTAAGCTCCTACAATGAGCAGTTCTTC.

This clonotype was recorded many times. V and J are TRBV7-2 and TRBJ1-5; D is uncertain. Trimming took off 4 bases at V and 9 bases at J, with 13 bases between the two ends. The CDR3 sequence is 13 residues long. Germline loops: CDR1 SGHTA, CDR2 FQGNSA. CDR3 DNA sequence: TGTGCCAGCAGCTCCCTTATGGGAAGGCCCCAGCATTTT. It translates to CASSSLMGRPQHF.

This clonotype was seen many times. The genes are TRBV7-2 and TRBJ2-7; D unclear. The germline V gene has CDR1 SGHTA and CDR2 FQGNSA. The length of the CDR3 is 13 residues. Between the trimmed V and J ends, which lost 5 bases and 0 bases, there was a span of 8 bases. As DNA, the CDR3 is TGTGCCAGCAGCCCCGGATACTCCTACGAGCAGTACTTC. Amino acid sequence: CASSPGYSYEQYF.

The chain combines TRBV12-5 with TRBJ2-1; 13 bases agree with TRBD2. Germline CDR1 and CDR2: LGHNT and FRNRAP. The junction had 5 bases not matched to a gene; V was cut back by 6 bases and J by 0 bases. This CDR3 contains 17 residues. CDR3 coding DNA: TGTGCTAGTGGCCCCACTAGCGGGAGGGGCTCCTACAATGAGCAGTTCTTC. As protein: CASGPTSGRGSYNEQFF.